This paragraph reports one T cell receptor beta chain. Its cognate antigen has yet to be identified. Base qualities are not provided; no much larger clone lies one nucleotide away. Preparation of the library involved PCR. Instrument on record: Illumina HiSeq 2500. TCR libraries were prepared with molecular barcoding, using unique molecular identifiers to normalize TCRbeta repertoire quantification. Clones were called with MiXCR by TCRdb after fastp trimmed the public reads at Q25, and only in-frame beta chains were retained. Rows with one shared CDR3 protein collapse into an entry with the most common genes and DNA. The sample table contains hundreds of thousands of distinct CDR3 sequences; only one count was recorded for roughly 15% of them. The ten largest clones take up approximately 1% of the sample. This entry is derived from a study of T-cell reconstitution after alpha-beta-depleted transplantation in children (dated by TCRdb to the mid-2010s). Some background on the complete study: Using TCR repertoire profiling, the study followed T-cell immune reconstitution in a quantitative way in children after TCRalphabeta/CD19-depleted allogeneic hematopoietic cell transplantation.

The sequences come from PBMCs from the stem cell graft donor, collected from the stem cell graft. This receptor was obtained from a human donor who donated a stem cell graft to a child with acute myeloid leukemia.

The sequenced DNA: TGTGCCACCAGGGAGGTAGATTTTGGGGAGCTGTTTTTT. It codes for CATREVDFGELFF. The chain is assembled from TRBV24-1 and TRBJ2-2, with TRBD2 as a weak D call on 5 bases. From the cysteine up to the phenylalanine, the CDR3 has a length of 13 residues. The retained sequence is limited to the CDR3, 39 bases, with the frame set at the first base. V is pared back by 7 bases and J by 8 bases, with 13 bases lying between the germline termini. The germline V gene encodes CDR1 KGHDR and CDR2 SFDVKD.